These 32 T cell receptor beta chains share one sample of origin, sequenced in a study of blood T cell repertoires in COVID-19. TCRdb's copy holds only in-frame clones and misses some; the assay was immunoSEQ multiplex PCR. Of 90,000 to 140,000 clones in the sample, roughly 85% were seen once. The specimen sequenced was peripheral blood. The receptors were sampled from a man aged 50-59 years with acute or convalescent COVID-19.

The rearrangement links TRBV28 to TRBJ1-5; the match to TRBD1 covers 9 bases. The V segment lost 4 bases and the J segment 8 bases; nucleotides outside the gene matches: 12. Germline values: CDR1 MDHEN, CDR2 SYDVKM. This CDR3 region has 16 residues. Here the CDR3 reads CASSWGTGRPREPQHF. CDR3 DNA: TGTGCCAGCAGTTGGGGGACAGGGAGGCCTCGGGAGCCCCAGCATTTT.

The rearrangement joins TRBV4-1 to TRBJ2-7; TRBD2 aligns across 10 bases. This CDR3 spans 14 amino acids. Germline assignment: CDR1 MGHRA and CDR2 YSYEKL. The junction had 4 bases not matched to a gene; V was cut back by 5 bases and J by 3 bases. The CDR3 protein is CASSARTSGYEQYF. The CDR3 bases are TGCGCCAGCAGCGCCCGGACTAGCGGCTACGAGCAGTACTTC.

This clone has just one count. This chain links TRBV12-3 or TRBV12-4 with TRBJ2-7; D might be TRBD2 (5 bases). Trimming pared 3 bases from V and 8 bases from J, leaving 8 bases between. The CDR3 extends over 11 amino acids. The CDR3: CASSFSGKQYF. The CDR3 region has the DNA TGTGCCAGCAGTTTTTCGGGGAAGCAGTACTTC.

The chain recombines TRBV6-2 or TRBV6-3 with TRBJ1-1; weak D call: TRBD1 (5 bases). V dropped 2 bases and J dropped 2 bases, with 24 bases sitting between them. The CDR3 totals 19 residues. Germline V CDR1 and CDR2: MNHEY, SVGEGT. The CDR3 spells CASSYRSEFRGRVNTEAFF. The CDR3 coding sequence is TGTGCCAGCAGTTACAGGTCGGAATTTAGGGGCAGGGTTAACACTGAAGCTTTCTTT.

The rearrangement uses TRBV28 and TRBJ2-1; maybe TRBD2 (6 bases). The CDR3 runs to 15 residues. Trimming took off 5 bases at V and 0 bases at J, with 11 bases between the two ends. The germline CDR1 and CDR2 sequences are MDHEN and SYDVKM. The CDR3 region is CASSRDSSSYNEQFF. For the CDR3, the DNA is TGTGCCAGCAGTCGGGACTCGAGCTCCTACAATGAGCAGTTCTTC.

The V call is TRBV7-8, the J call TRBJ2-7; 14 nucleotides align to TRBD2. The CDR3 runs 18 residues. The V gene's germline CDR1 is SGHVS and CDR2 FQNEAQ. Germline trimming cut 5 bases from V and 0 bases from J; bases unmatched to any gene: 9. The CDR3 protein is CASSEGTSGSASSYEQYF. The CDR3 DNA follows: TGTGCCAGCAGCGAAGGGACTAGCGGGAGTGCGAGCTCCTACGAGCAGTACTTC.

A word on this clone: Within the sample, other DNA sequences also encode this same CDR3. This chain joins TRBV27 and TRBJ2-7, with D uncertain. Trimming pared 3 bases from V and 2 bases from J, leaving 8 bases between. Germline assignment: CDR1 MNHEY and CDR2 SMNVEV (reference sequence). The CDR3 is 13 amino acids. The chain's CDR3 is CASSLAGTYEQYF. The CDR3, as DNA: TGTGCCAGCAGTTTGGCAGGTACCTACGAGCAGTACTTC.

The CDR3 spells CASSVETTPHYNEQFF. The CDR3 DNA is TGTGCCAGCAGCGTAGAAACTACCCCTCACTACAATGAGCAGTTCTTC. The V gene is TRBV9, the J gene TRBJ2-1; D ambiguous. Germline CDR1 reads SGDLS; CDR2 reads YYNGEE. The CDR3 extends over 16 amino acids. Deletions cut 0 bases from V and 3 bases from J, with 13 bases between.

The chain recombines TRBV4-1 with TRBJ1-5; a weak D match, TRBD1 (5 bases). Germline V gene data show CDR1 as MGHRA and CDR2 as YSYEKL. The CDR3 extends over 17 amino acids. The germline V and J ends were trimmed by 0 bases and 1 base, with 13 bases remaining between them. The CDR3 DNA sequence: TGCGCCAGCAGCCAAGATTCGTTGGGACTGAGCAATCAGCCCCAGCATTTT. Translation gives CASSQDSLGLSNQPQHF.

The V and J genes are TRBV30 and TRBJ2-2, with 7 nucleotides matching TRBD1. There are 13 residues in the CDR3. Germline CDR1 and CDR2: GTSNPN and SVGIG (reference sequence). J lost 6 bases, V lost 3 bases, and 4 bases had no gene match. The CDR3 nucleotides are TGTGCCTGGAGGGAGCAGGGGGCCGGGGAGCTGTTTTTT. This encodes CAWREQGAGELFF.

This chain uses TRBV14 with TRBJ2-1, with 8 bases lining up with TRBD1. The V and J ends lost 3 bases and 3 bases, in that order; junction bases with no gene match: 4. The CDR3 extends over 15 amino acids. The germline V gene encodes CDR1 SGHDN and CDR2 FVKESK. CDR3 loop: CASSHGQGFYNEQFF. DNA for the CDR3: TGTGCCAGCAGCCACGGACAGGGATTCTACAATGAGCAGTTCTTC.

The chain combines TRBV19 with TRBJ2-7; D unclear. The CDR3 has 16 amino acids. V was trimmed by 0 bases and J by 0 bases, leaving 12 bases between them. Germline values: CDR1 LNHDA, CDR2 SQIVND (reference sequence). This chain's CDR3 is CASSIDPTELSYEQYF. CDR3 DNA sequence: TGTGCCAGTAGTATAGATCCGACGGAGCTCTCCTACGAGCAGTACTTC.

This chain connects TRBV11-3 to TRBJ1-4; 7 bases align to TRBD1. This CDR3 region has 16 residues. Germline values: CDR1 SGHNT, CDR2 YENEEA. The junction had 5 bases not matched to a gene; V was cut back by 4 bases and J by 0 bases. CDR3 DNA: TGTGCCAGCAGCTATGGGGACAGTACAACTAATGAAAAACTGTTTTTT. Protein: CASSYGDSTTNEKLFF.

The V and J genes are TRBV12-5 and TRBJ2-3; 9 positions match TRBD1. Trimming removed 4 bases from V and 0 bases from J; junction bases left unmatched: 2. The germline gives CDR1 LGHNT, CDR2 FRNRAP. This CDR3 region has 15 residues. CDR3 region: CASGSQGASTDTQYF. In nucleotides, the CDR3 is TGTGCTAGTGGTTCACAGGGGGCGAGCACAGATACGCAGTATTTT.

The genes are TRBV18 and TRBJ2-1, with 10 bases lining up with TRBD2. There are 14 residues in the CDR3. Per germline, CDR1 KGHSH and CDR2 LQKENI. The V gene end was trimmed by 5 bases and the J gene end by 6 bases; junction bases not matched to a gene: 4. Here the CDR3 reads CASSRASGGNEQFF. CDR3 bases: TGTGCCAGCTCAAGGGCTAGCGGGGGCAATGAGCAGTTCTTC.

This chain joins TRBV6-5 and TRBJ2-3; D might be TRBD2 (6 bases). Germline CDR1 MNHEY, CDR2 SVGAGI. V was cut by 8 bases and J by 2 bases, with 17 bases left in between. The CDR3 covers 15 residues. The CDR3 here is CASGPGRGTTDTQYF. Written as DNA, the CDR3 is TGTGCCAGCGGTCCGGGACGGGGGACCACAGATACGCAGTATTTT.

This clone appeared a few times. The V gene is TRBV7-9, the J gene TRBJ1-4; the D is unclear. V was cut by 2 bases and J by 6 bases, with 13 bases left in between. CDR3 length equals 15 residues. Germline-derived CDR1 and CDR2 are SEHNR and FQNEAQ (reference sequence). CDR3 DNA: TGTGCCAGCAGCTTATTGAAAATTGCGGATGAAAAACTGTTTTTT. Translated: CASSLLKIADEKLFF.

The CDR3 region has the DNA TGTGCCAGCAGTTTATCCGCGCGGGGGGCCTCGGGGGATACGCAGTATTTT. This sequence encodes CASSLSARGASGDTQYF. The chain joins TRBV27 to TRBJ2-3, with 8 bases matching TRBD2. The CDR3 has 17 amino acids. Germline V lookup: CDR1 MNHEY, CDR2 SMNVEV (reference sequence). V was clipped by 0 bases and J by 6 bases; unmatched bases: 11.

The gene calls are TRBV9 and TRBJ1-4; D uncertain. The CDR3 spans 18 residues. Trimming left V 0 bases short and J 2 bases short, with 17 bases between. Germline values: CDR1 SGDLS, CDR2 YYNGEE. The CDR3 sequence: CASSVASGIWRTNEKLFF. CDR3 coding DNA: TGTGCCAGCAGCGTAGCTTCGGGGATTTGGAGGACTAATGAAAAACTGTTTTTT.

The J gene is TRBJ2-4, the V gene TRBV7-2, with a tentative D call TRBD1 (5 bases). The CDR3 length is 14 residues. V was clipped by 1 base and J by 7 bases, with 11 bases between them. Germline values: CDR1 SGHTA, CDR2 FQGNSA. The CDR3 region is CASSLDRSLNIQYF. As DNA, the CDR3 is TGTGCCAGCAGCTTAGACAGGTCGTTGAACATTCAGTACTTC.

This clone has more than one count but fewer than ten. This sequence joins TRBV12-3 or TRBV12-4 and TRBJ1-1, with no clear D. Trimming removed 4 bases at V and 2 bases at J, with 8 bases between. The length of the CDR3 is 13 residues. For the CDR3, the DNA is TGTGCCAGCAGTTACACAGCAAACACTGAAGCTTTCTTT. This encodes CASSYTANTEAFF.

The chain recombines TRBV30 with TRBJ1-4; D ambiguous. CDR1 is GTSNPN, CDR2 SVGIG, per germline (reference sequence). V was trimmed by 0 bases and J by 0 bases, leaving 11 bases between them. The CDR3 is 16 amino acids. The CDR3 sequence: CAWSVHSGSTNEKLFF. CDR3 nucleotide sequence: TGTGCCTGGAGTGTACATTCGGGTTCAACTAATGAAAAACTGTTTTTT.

The CDR3 sequence: CASSYSGISYEQYF. DNA for the CDR3: TGTGCCAGCAGTTACTCCGGTATCTCCTACGAGCAGTACTTC. The chain combines TRBV6-5 with TRBJ2-7; D not resolved. Germline V CDR1 and CDR2: MNHEY, SVGAGI. The CDR3 runs to 14 residues. V was cut by 0 bases and J by 0 bases, with 6 bases left in between.

J is TRBJ1-2 and V is TRBV28; TRBD1 agrees at 8 bases. The J segment lost 8 bases and the V segment lost 7 bases, leaving 9 bases of the junction unmatched. Germline assignment: CDR1 MDHEN and CDR2 SYDVKM. The CDR3 consists of 13 residues. CDR3 in DNA: TGTGCCAGCAAGGCTACAGGGGGAAACGGCTACACCTTC. Amino acids: CASKATGGNGYTF.

The gene calls are TRBV7-6 and TRBJ2-7; 8 bases fit TRBD2. Germline loops: CDR1 SGHVS, CDR2 FNYEAQ. This CDR3 spans 15 amino acids. V shed 2 bases and J 0 bases; nucleotides not matched to a gene: 3. CDR3 protein: CASSLIAGISYEQYF. The DNA for the CDR3 is TGTGCCAGCAGCTTAATAGCGGGGATCTCCTACGAGCAGTACTTC.

The rearrangement joins TRBV19 to TRBJ1-5, with D perhaps matching TRBD1 (6 bases). The ends were cut back, 3 bases at V and 2 bases at J, with 17 bases in the middle. This CDR3 has 17 residues. Germline loops: CDR1 LNHDA, CDR2 SQIVND (reference sequence). DNA of the CDR3: TGTGCCAGTAGTATGGGACAAGCGGCCGGTCGCAATCAGCCCCAGCATTTT. This encodes CASSMGQAAGRNQPQHF. Filled out from reference TRBV19 and TRBJ1-5, the complete variable domain reads DGGITQSPKYLFRKEGQNVTLSCEQNLNHDAMYWYRQDPGQGLRLIYYSQIVNDFQKGDIAEGYSVSREKKESFPLTVTSAQKNPTAFYLCASSMGQAAGRNQPQHFGDGTRLSIL.

The chain employs TRBV5-1 and TRBJ2-1; TRBD2 matches at 7 bases. CDR1 and CDR2 from the germline V gene are SGHRS and YFSETQ. The V segment lost 6 bases and the J segment 2 bases; nucleotides outside the gene matches: 5. CDR3 length equals 14 residues. The CDR3 region is CASKAGVTYNEQFF. The CDR3 region has the DNA TGCGCCAGCAAGGCGGGAGTCACCTACAATGAGCAGTTCTTC.

The chain recombines TRBV6-1 with TRBJ2-1; 15 bases agree with TRBD2. V trimming: 2 bases; J trimming: 7 bases; junction bases outside the gene matches: 3. The length of the CDR3 is 16 residues. Germline V gives CDR1 MNHNS, CDR2 SASEGT. The DNA for the CDR3 is TGTGCCAGCAGTGAAAGGACTAGCGGGGGGGCAAATGAGCAGTTCTTC. This translates into CASSERTSGGANEQFF.

The chain employs TRBV19 and TRBJ1-5; D is ambiguous. This CDR3 comprises 14 residues. V dropped 3 bases and J dropped 5 bases, with 11 bases sitting between them. CDR1 is LNHDA, CDR2 SQIVND, per germline (reference sequence). The CDR3 bases are TGTGCCAGTAGTATGGAGAACACCCATCAGCCCCAGCATTTT. Its translation: CASSMENTHQPQHF.

Comments on this clone: Its ends do not fully match the called genes, so a read error is possible. The chain links TRBV5-1 to TRBJ1-1; D ambiguous. CDR3 length equals 13 residues. Looked up from germline, CDR1 is SGHRS and CDR2 is YFSETQ. CDR3 region: CASSLAGTTEAFF. The CDR3 DNA sequence: TGCGCCAGCAGTTTGGCAGGAACCACTGAAGCTTTCTTT.

The rearrangement uses TRBV6-2 or TRBV6-3 and TRBJ1-4; D gene ambiguous. Germline V CDR1 and CDR2: MNHEY, SVGEGT. V gave up 0 bases and J gave up 5 bases, with 13 bases separating them. The CDR3 runs 16 residues. The CDR3 protein is CASSYSREHRNEKLFF. Here the CDR3 DNA reads TGTGCCAGCAGTTACTCCCGGGAACACCGAAATGAAAAACTGTTTTTT.

V usage is TRBV7-6 and J usage is TRBJ2-3, with 7 bases identical to TRBD2. This CDR3 contains 15 residues. Per the germline V gene, CDR1 is SGHVS and CDR2 is FNYEAQ. J was trimmed by 4 bases and V by 5 bases; bases with no gene match: 9. The CDR3 reads CASSTRAGRSDTQYF. The CDR3 region has the DNA TGTGCCAGCAGCACCCGAGCGGGGCGATCAGATACGCAGTATTTT.